This T cell receptor (beta chain) appears in the sequencing data of a study of blood T cells in healthy people across ages. Alongside a J-beta primer mix, a sample-barcoded 5' primer served in a second PCR lasting about 6 to 12 cycles. One entry per CDR3 protein results from TCRdb running MiXCR on the 5' RACE reads. The table shows approximately 1,000,000 distinct CDR3 sequences, with roughly 45% occurring only once. From germline, CDR1 is DFQATT and CDR2 SNEGSKA (reference sequence). The length of the CDR3 is 13 residues. The source material was blood. The sequence came from a woman aged 60-75 years in good health. This chain uses TRBV20-1 with TRBJ2-7, with D perhaps given as TRBD1 or TRBD2 (5 bases each). The assigned J gene may be wrong: the sequence end matches TRBJ2-5 better. The CDR3 sequence is CSARDGGGETQYF. The DNA of the CDR3 is TGCAGTGCTAGAGATGGGGGTGGGGAGACCCAGTACTTC.